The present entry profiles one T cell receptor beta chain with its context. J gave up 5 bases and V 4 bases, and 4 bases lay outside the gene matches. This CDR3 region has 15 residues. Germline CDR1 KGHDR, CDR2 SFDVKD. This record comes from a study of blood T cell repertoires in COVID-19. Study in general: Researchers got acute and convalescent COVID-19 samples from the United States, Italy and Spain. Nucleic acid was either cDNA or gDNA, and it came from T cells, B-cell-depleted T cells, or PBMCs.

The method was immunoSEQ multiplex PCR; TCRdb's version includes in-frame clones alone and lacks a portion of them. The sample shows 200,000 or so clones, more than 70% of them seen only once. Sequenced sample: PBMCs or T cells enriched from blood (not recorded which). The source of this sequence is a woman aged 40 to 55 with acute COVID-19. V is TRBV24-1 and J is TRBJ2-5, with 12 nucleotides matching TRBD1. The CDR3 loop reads CATSDSGQGAETQYF. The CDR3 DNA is TGTGCCACCAGTGACTCGGGACAGGGGGCCGAGACCCAGTACTTC.